Included here is one T cell receptor (beta chain) sequence, with context. This clonotype occurred a few times. Its antigen target is currently unknown. Base qualities are not provided; no much larger clone lies one nucleotide away. The sequencer was an Illumina NovaSeq 6000. TCRalpha and TCRbeta cDNA libraries were built by 5'RACE with constant-segment primers, adding sample barcodes and unique molecular identifiers. Trizol reagent was used to extract RNA from every sample. Amplification of the libraries took two PCR steps, and the second step added a second sample barcode plus Illumina TruSeq adapters. Sequencing of the libraries was done on an Illumina NovaSeq, producing 2 x 150 bp paired-end reads. The published analysis was carried out like this. With migec v1.2.7, reads were demultiplexed and then collapsed into UMI-guided consensus sequences. Using mixcr v2.1.11, the UMI consensuses were aligned to TRA and TRB V and J templates and assembled into clonotypes. A clonotype was counted as expanded or contracted only if both edgeR and NoisET called the change significant, with noise models trained on biological replicates. For edgeR calls, a false discovery rate-adjusted p below 0.01 and a log2 fold-change threshold of 1 were applied. As an exploratory analysis of dynamics, max-normalized trajectories of the 1000 most abundant clonotypes were examined by PCA with hierarchical clustering. Separately sequenced CD4+ and CD8+ repertoires were used to assign a CD4 or CD8 phenotype to each responding clone. Starting from the raw public reads, TCRdb applied fastp trimming at Q25, assembled clones with MiXCR and retained in-frame beta chains. All rows with the same CDR3 protein become a single entry with the most common DNA and genes. TCRdb's processing, not the study's, gives the V and J calls here. The table for this sample lists some 600,000 distinct CDR3 sequences; 15% to 20% of them were counted only once. Of the sample, 8.1% falls within the top ten clones.

This entry comes from a study of T-cell memory formation after mild COVID-19 (dated by TCRdb to about 2021). Notes on the research overall: Most TCR sequence clusters were specific to one of the two donors. Two young, previously healthy adult volunteers made up the cohort, one male and one female. T-cell clones expanding and contracting after mild COVID-19 in two donors were tracked by longitudinal TCRalpha and TCRbeta repertoire sequencing. The paper's findings and limits, for the study overall: Some responding clones were detected in pre-infection memory, suggesting pre-existing cross-reactive memory T cells joined the SARS-CoV-2 response. SARS-CoV-2 specificity of the second-wave clones peaking on day 37 was not confirmed. Contracting CD4+ clones were found mainly in CM and EM memory subsets, while CD8+ clones were enriched in EMRA. Only a couple of mild cases were covered in the study, and larger cohorts including severe cases with pre-infection samples were considered necessary. Clones contracting from day 15 to 85 had balanced CD4/CD8 phenotypes, while a second wave expanding from day 15 to 37 was biased towards CD4+.

The germline ends are 13 bases apart after V is trimmed by 5 bases and J by 5 bases. From cysteine to phenylalanine, the CDR3 is 15 amino acids long. Of all the DNA, just the CDR3 is kept, 45 bases in frame from base 1. The CDR1 and CDR2 encoded by the germline V gene are SGHTA and FQGNSA. PBMCs were isolated by Ficoll-Paque density gradient centrifugation. The clonotype originates from an adult woman who had mild COVID-19 (a few samples of this study predate the infection). The sample titles of this study are shuffled in the database, so cell type and time point are left out; the donor was told from shared clones. The sequence joins TRBV7-2 to TRBJ1-6; TRBD1 is perhaps the D gene, given 6 matching bases. Sequenced: PBMCs or a T cell subset sorted from them (not recorded which). This receptor carries the CDR3 CASSRQRTDNSPLHF. The DNA is TGTGCCAGCAGCCGCCAACGGACAGATAATTCACCCCTCCACTTT. With the rest looked up from the reference TRBV7-2 and TRBJ1-6 genes rather than sequenced, the full variable domain is GAGVSQSPSNKVTEKGKDVELRCDPISGHTALYWYRQSLGQGLEFLIYFQGNSAPDKSGLPSDRFSAERTGGSVSTLTIQRTQQEDSAVYLCASSRQRTDNSPLHFGNGTRLTVT.